A selection of T cell receptor beta chains follows, all from one sample in a study of Tregs in tolerant kidney transplant recipients. Their antigen targets remain unknown. Profiling relied on immunoSEQ multiplex PCR, and the TCRdb table lists in-frame clones only, not all of them. The data contain approximately 44,000 clones, roughly 95% of them seen just once; the ten biggest clones take up approximately 0.39%. The material sequenced was Tregs from blood cultured with allogeneic cells. These receptor sequences come from a human donor in good health. CDR3s include the opening cysteine and the closing phenylalanine or tryptophan. A D gene is named only where the DNA matches it firmly. Clone size is not always given. Where it is, it says once, few, many or a class for expanded clones.

TRBD1	TRBV5-3	.	TRBJ1-3	CARSSGQGATEDTIYF	TGTGCCAGAAGCTCAGGACAGGGGGCTACGGAGGACACCATATATTTT
.	TRBV30	once	TRBJ1-5	CAWSVGGRQPQHF	TGTGCCTGGAGTGTCGGAGGAAGGCAGCCCCAGCATTTT
.	TRBV11-2	once	TRBJ1-6	CASSKGQGMAYNSPLHF	TGTGCCAGCAGCAAAGGGCAGGGTATGGCCTATAATTCACCCCTCCACTTT
TRBD2	TRBV5-1	.	TRBJ2-1	CASSPRLAGFNEQFF	TGCGCCAGCAGCCCCCGACTAGCGGGTTTCAATGAGCAGTTCTTC
.	TRBV5-1	once	TRBJ2-7	CASSRDKSYEQYF	TGCGCCAGCAGCAGGGACAAGAGTTACGAGCAGTACTTC
TRBD1	TRBV14	.	TRBJ1-1	CASSQIGTGSSEAFF	TGTGCCAGCAGCCAAATCGGGACAGGGTCGTCTGAAGCTTTCTTT
.	TRBV19	.	TRBJ1-1	CASSITPTRNTEAFF	TGTGCCAGTAGTATTACTCCCACCAGGAACACTGAAGCTTTCTTT
.	TRBV29-1	.	TRBJ1-1	CTTSYMNNEAFF	TGCACCACAAGTTACATGAATAATGAAGCTTTCTTT
.	TRBV6-5	.	TRBJ1-2	CASRENYGYTF	TGTGCCAGCAGGGAAAACTATGGCTACACCTTC
TRBD1	TRBV7-7	.	TRBJ2-2	CASSRQGSGELFF	TGTGCCAGCAGTCGACAGGGGAGCGGGGAGCTGTTTTTT
.	TRBV5-1	once	TRBJ1-2	CASRDGDYGYTF	TGCGCCAGCAGGGACGGGGACTATGGCTACACCTTC
TRBD2	TRBV4-1	.	TRBJ2-7	CASSQWIGGGSYEQYF	TGCGCCAGCAGCCAGTGGATCGGGGGGGGTTCCTACGAGCAGTACTTC
.	TRBV5-4	.	TRBJ2-7	CASSPGQFFHYEQYF	TGTGCCAGCAGCCCCGGACAGTTTTTTCACTACGAGCAGTACTTC
.	TRBV13	.	TRBJ2-1	CASSLRAGFSSYNEQFF	TGTGCCAGCAGCTTACGGGCGGGGTTTAGCTCCTACAATGAGCAGTTCTTC
TRBD1	TRBV5-4	.	TRBJ1-2	CASSTDRVHGYTF	TGTGCCAGCAGCACGGACAGGGTCCATGGCTACACCTTC
.	TRBV5-1	.	TRBJ1-4	CASSQGRVDEKLFF	TGCGCCAGCAGCCAAGGGAGGGTGGATGAAAAACTGTTTTTT
.	TRBV6-1	.	TRBJ1-1	CASKGTVTTEAFF	TGTGCCAGCAAAGGGACCGTTACAACAGAAGCTTTCTTT
.	TRBV6-6	.	TRBJ1-2	CASSLLGTGYGYTF	TGTGCCAGCAGCCTTCTAGGCACCGGCTATGGCTACACCTTC
TRBD2	TRBV11-2	.	TRBJ2-5	CASSFWSGGGETQYF	TGTGCCAGCAGCTTCTGGAGCGGGGGGGGAGAGACCCAGTACTTC
.	TRBV19	.	TRBJ2-2	CASTEGRTGELFF	TGTGCCAGTACCGAGGGACGGACCGGGGAGCTGTTTTTT
.	TRBV5-5	.	TRBJ2-1	CASSYLKPYNEQFF	TGTGCCAGCAGCTACCTCAAGCCCTACAATGAGCAGTTCTTC
.	TRBV2	.	TRBJ2-5	CASRPGETQYF	TGTGCCAGCAGGCCAGGGGAGACCCAGTACTTC
.	TRBV7-8	.	TRBJ1-1	CASSDGGRTEAFF	TGTGCCAGCAGCGACGGAGGGCGGACTGAAGCTTTCTTT
.	TRBV9	.	TRBJ1-2	CASSVWGARNYGYTF	TGTGCCAGCAGCGTTTGGGGGGCGAGGAACTATGGCTACACCTTC
.	TRBV2	.	TRBJ2-7	CASSPGPYEQYF	TGTGCCAGCAGTCCAGGACCCTACGAGCAGTACTTC
TRBD2	TRBV4-1	.	TRBJ2-1	CASSQDGRGSEQFF	TGCGCCAGCAGCCAAGATGGGCGGGGGAGTGAGCAGTTCTTC
TRBD1	TRBV11-2	.	TRBJ2-3	CASSVRRQGAGDTQYF	TGTGCCAGCAGCGTAAGAAGACAGGGGGCTGGAGATACGCAGTATTTT
.	TRBV6-6	once	TRBJ1-1	CASSYGGDTEASF	TGTGCCAGCAGTTACGGAGGGGACACTGAAGCTTCCTTT
.	TRBV7-8	.	TRBJ2-7	CASSSSTSHEQYF	TGTGCCAGCAGCTCCTCGACCTCCCACGAGCAGTACTTC
.	TRBV29-1	.	TRBJ1-1	CSVVGPGTEAFF	TGCAGCGTTGTGGGGCCGGGGACTGAAGCTTTCTTT
.	TRBV5-4	.	TRBJ2-3	CASSFALLSTDTQYF	TGTGCCAGCAGCTTTGCCCTCCTTAGCACAGATACGCAGTATTTT
TRBD2	TRBV7-8	once	TRBJ2-7	CASKLGISGVYEQYF	TGTGCCAGCAAACTAGGTATTAGCGGGGTGTACGAGCAGTACTTC
TRBD2	TRBV11-2	.	TRBJ2-5	CASSLATSGSETQYF	TGTGCCAGCAGCTTAGCCACTAGCGGGAGTGAGACCCAGTACTTC
.	TRBV6-4	.	TRBJ1-2	CASSEIGYGYTF	TGTGCCAGCAGTGAAATAGGGTATGGCTACACCTTC
TRBD1	TRBV10-3	.	TRBJ1-2	CAIISNIGQGNYGYTF	TGTGCCATCATCAGTAATATAGGACAGGGGAACTATGGCTACACCTTC
TRBD1	TRBV15	once	TRBJ1-5	CATSSGQGGQPQHF	TGTGCCACCAGCAGTGGACAGGGCGGCCAGCCCCAGCATTTT
.	TRBV6-1	.	TRBJ1-3	CASRYDRRAGNTIYF	TGTGCCAGCAGATATGACCGGAGGGCGGGAAACACCATATATTTT
TRBD1	TRBV18	.	TRBJ2-7	CASSPPGQASYEQYF	TGTGCCAGCTCACCTCCGGGACAGGCCTCCTACGAGCAGTACTTC
TRBD1	TRBV5-1	.	TRBJ1-1	CASKGGTGYTEAFF	TGCGCCAGCAAGGGCGGGACAGGGTACACTGAAGCTTTCTTT
.	TRBV5-8	.	TRBJ1-1	CASRRAGGMNTEAFF	TGTGCCAGCAGACGGGCAGGCGGTATGAACACTGAAGCTTTCTTT
TRBD1	TRBV5-1	once	TRBJ1-2	CASSLVGGQMYGYTF	TGCGCCAGCAGCTTGGTCGGGGGACAGATGTATGGCTACACCTTC
.	TRBV5-1	.	TRBJ1-6	CASSLETGYNSPLHF	TGCGCCAGCAGCTTGGAGACAGGCTATAATTCACCCCTCCACTTT
TRBD2	TRBV5-4	once	TRBJ2-1	CASGARSGSSYNEQFF	TGTGCCAGCGGGGCACGAAGCGGGAGCTCCTACAATGAGCAGTTCTTC
.	TRBV4-1	.	TRBJ2-3	CASSKGFPSTDTQYF	TGCGCCAGCAGCAAAGGGTTTCCTAGCACAGATACGCAGTATTTT
TRBD1	TRBV13	.	TRBJ2-1	CATSPGGAYNEQFF	TGTGCCACCTCCCCAGGGGGCGCGTACAATGAGCAGTTCTTC
TRBD2	TRBV15	.	TRBJ2-3	CATSRATSGGTYTQYF	TGTGCCACCAGCAGAGCCACTAGCGGGGGGACCTATACGCAGTATTTT
.	TRBV19	few	TRBJ1-2	CASSIRKDNYGYTF	TGTGCCAGTAGTATCCGGAAGGATAACTATGGCTACACCTTC
.	TRBV11-3	.	TRBJ2-7	CASSFSGGYEQYF	TGTGCCAGCAGTTTCTCCGGGGGCTACGAGCAGTACTTC
.	TRBV15	.	TRBJ1-1	CATRGAYPNTEAFF	TGTGCCACCAGGGGGGCGTACCCGAACACTGAAGCTTTCTTT
.	TRBV7-6	.	TRBJ1-3	CASSPNMRESSGNTIYF	TGTGCCAGCAGCCCAAATATGAGGGAGAGCTCTGGAAACACCATATATTTT
.	TRBV9	.	TRBJ1-3	CASSSPISYGSATRDSGNTIYF	TGTGCCAGCAGCTCCCCTATTTCCTACGGATCAGCAACTAGGGACTCTGGAAACACCATATATTTT
.	TRBV19	.	TRBJ1-2	CASAGTSYGYTF	TGTGCCAGTGCCGGGACTTCCTATGGCTACACCTTC
TRBD1	TRBV5-1	.	TRBJ1-1	CASSLGLDRETEAFF	TGCGCCAGCAGCTTGGGCCTGGACAGGGAGACTGAAGCTTTCTTT
.	TRBV6-5	.	TRBJ1-2	CASSYSIGQGRYGYTF	TGTGCCAGCAGTTACTCGATAGGGCAGGGACGGTATGGCTACACCTTC
.	TRBV5-1	.	TRBJ1-3	CASTQGPSGNTIYF	TGCGCCAGCACTCAGGGCCCCTCTGGAAACACCATATATTTT
.	TRBV7-9	.	TRBJ2-7	CASSLWTSSSYEQYF	TGTGCCAGCAGCCTATGGACATCTAGCTCCTACGAGCAGTACTTC
TRBD1	TRBV7-2	.	TRBJ2-7	CASRSGQGRTYEQYF	TGTGCCAGCAGGTCCGGACAGGGGCGAACCTACGAGCAGTACTTC
.	TRBV6-5	.	TRBJ1-2	CASSRDWRNGYTF	TGTGCCAGCAGCCGGGACTGGCGAAATGGCTACACCTTC
TRBD1	TRBV5-4	.	TRBJ2-5	CASSLYRGKETQYF	TGTGCCAGCAGCTTGTACAGGGGAAAAGAGACCCAGTACTTC